The clone carrying this T cell receptor (beta chain) was seen many times. These data belong to a study of CXCR3 chemokines and chemotherapy response in bladder cancer. TCRdb reanalysed the PCR reads using MiXCR and keeps one entry per CDR3 protein. The sample lists nearly 9,000 distinct CDR3 sequences, 23% seen once, with roughly 8.9% in the top ten. CDR1 is SGHTA and CDR2 is FQGNSA in the germline V gene. V was trimmed by 5 bases and J by 2 bases, leaving 12 bases between them. The CDR3 loop spans 14 amino acids. The TCR originated in a human donor with bladder cancer that did not respond to neoadjuvant chemotherapy. The chain recombines TRBV7-2 with TRBJ1-2; D possibly corresponds to TRBD1 (5 bases). This specimen was taken from a patient whose treatment included neoadjuvant chemotherapy. CDR3 in DNA: TGTGCCAGCAGCGTAAGGGACCGAAACTATGGCTACACCTTC. This encodes CASSVRDRNYGYTF.